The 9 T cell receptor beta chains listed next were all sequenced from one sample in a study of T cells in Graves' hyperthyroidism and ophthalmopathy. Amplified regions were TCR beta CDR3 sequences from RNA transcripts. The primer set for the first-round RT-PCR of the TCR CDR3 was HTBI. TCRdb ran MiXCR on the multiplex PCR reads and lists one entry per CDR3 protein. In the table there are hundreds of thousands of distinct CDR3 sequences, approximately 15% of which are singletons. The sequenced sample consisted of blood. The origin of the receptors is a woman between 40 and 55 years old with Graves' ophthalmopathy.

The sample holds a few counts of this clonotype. The CDR3 coding sequence is TGCAGCTGCTCTTCGGACTTATTTGGGGAGCAGTTCTTC. It codes for CSCSSDLFGEQFF. The rearrangement links TRBV20-1 to TRBJ2-1; D is possibly TRBD2 (5 bases). Germline lookup yields CDR1 DFQATT and CDR2 SNEGSKA (reference sequence). CDR3 length: 13 residues.

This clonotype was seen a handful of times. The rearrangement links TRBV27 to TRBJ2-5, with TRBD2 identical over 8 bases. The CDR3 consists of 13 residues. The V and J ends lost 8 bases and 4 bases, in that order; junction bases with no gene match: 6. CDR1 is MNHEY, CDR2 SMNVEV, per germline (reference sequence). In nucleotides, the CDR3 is TGTGCCAGCGGGGTAGCGGGAACAGAGACCCAGTACTTC. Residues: CASGVAGTETQYF.

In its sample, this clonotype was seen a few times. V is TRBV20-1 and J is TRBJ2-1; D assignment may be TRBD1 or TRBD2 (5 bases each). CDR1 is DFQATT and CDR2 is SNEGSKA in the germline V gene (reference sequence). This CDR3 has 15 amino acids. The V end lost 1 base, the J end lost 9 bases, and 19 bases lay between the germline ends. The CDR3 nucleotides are TGCAGTGCTAGAGGCTTCGAGGGGCCTTGGGGTGAGCAGTTCTTC. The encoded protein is CSARGFEGPWGEQFF.

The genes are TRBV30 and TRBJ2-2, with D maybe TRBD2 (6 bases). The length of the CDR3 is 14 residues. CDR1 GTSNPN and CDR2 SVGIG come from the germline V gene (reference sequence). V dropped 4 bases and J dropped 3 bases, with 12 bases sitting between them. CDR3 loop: CAWMDGGDTGELFF. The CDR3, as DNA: TGTGCCTGGATGGACGGAGGGGACACCGGGGAGCTGTTTTTT.

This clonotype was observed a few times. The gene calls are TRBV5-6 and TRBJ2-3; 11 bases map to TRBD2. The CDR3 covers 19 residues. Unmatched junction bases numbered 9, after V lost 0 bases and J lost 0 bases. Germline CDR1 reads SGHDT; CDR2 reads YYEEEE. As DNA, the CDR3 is TGTGCCAGCAGCTTGGATCTTACTAGCGGGAGACCTAGCACAGATACGCAGTATTTT. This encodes CASSLDLTSGRPSTDTQYF.

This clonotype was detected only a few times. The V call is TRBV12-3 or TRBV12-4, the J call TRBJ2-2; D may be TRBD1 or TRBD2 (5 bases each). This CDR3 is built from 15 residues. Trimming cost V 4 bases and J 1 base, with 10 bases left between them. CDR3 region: CASSSRGENTGELFF. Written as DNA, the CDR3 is TGTGCCAGCAGTTCCAGAGGGGAGAACACCGGGGAGCTGTTTTTT.

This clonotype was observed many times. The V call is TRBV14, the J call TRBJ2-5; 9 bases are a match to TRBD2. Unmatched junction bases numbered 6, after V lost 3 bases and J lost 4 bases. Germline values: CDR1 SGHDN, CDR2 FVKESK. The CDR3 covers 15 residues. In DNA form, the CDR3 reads TGTGCCAGCAGCCATAGCGGGGGACGAGGAGAGACCCAGTACTTC. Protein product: CASSHSGGRGETQYF.

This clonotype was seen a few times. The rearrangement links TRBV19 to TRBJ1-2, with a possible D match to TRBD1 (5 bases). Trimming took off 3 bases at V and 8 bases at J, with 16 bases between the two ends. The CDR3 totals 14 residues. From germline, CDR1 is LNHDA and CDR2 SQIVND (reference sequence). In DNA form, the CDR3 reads TGTGCCAGTAGTATTTCGGGGGTCAAAGGGGGCTACACCTTC. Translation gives CASSISGVKGGYTF.

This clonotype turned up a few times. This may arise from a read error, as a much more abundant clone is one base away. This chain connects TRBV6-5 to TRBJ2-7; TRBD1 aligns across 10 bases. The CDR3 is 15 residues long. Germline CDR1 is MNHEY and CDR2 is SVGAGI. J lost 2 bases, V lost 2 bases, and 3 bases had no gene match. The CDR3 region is CASSYPGQGTYEQYF. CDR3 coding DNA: TGTGCCAGCAGTTACCCGGGACAGGGGACCTACGAGCAGTACTTC.